The 14 T cell receptor beta chains presented below share a single source sample, sequenced in a study of cytomegalovirus exposure and HLA in healthy donors. The PCR was carried out with 60 Vbeta primers and 13 Jbeta primers. TCRdb's table, derived via immunoSEQ multiplex PCR, lists solely in-frame clones and lacks some. In the table there are around 150,000 clones, roughly 80% of which are singletons. Sequences were obtained from PBMCs. Receptors were obtained from a woman aged 40-49 years in good health and CMV-seropositive.

The chain combines TRBV28 with TRBJ2-7, with D possibly TRBD2 on 5 matching bases. Germline CDR1 reads MDHEN; CDR2 reads SYDVKM. The CDR3 is 15 amino acids. Deletions cut 3 bases from V and 3 bases from J, with 15 bases between. The CDR3 protein is CASSFSSGRNYEQYF. Here the CDR3 DNA reads TGTGCCAGCAGTTTTTCGAGCGGCAGGAACTACGAGCAGTACTTC.

The V and J genes are TRBV5-4 and TRBJ2-5, with D possibly being TRBD1 (6 bases). The CDR3 is 16 residues long. CDR1 and CDR2 (germline): SGHNT, YYREEE (reference sequence). V gave up 4 bases and J gave up 2 bases, with 18 bases separating them. The CDR3 coding sequence is TGTGCCAGCAGCGCCGACGCAGGGGTCTCTCAAGAGACCCAGTACTTC. This sequence encodes CASSADAGVSQETQYF. The whole variable domain, filled in from reference TRBV5-4 and TRBJ2-5, reads ETGVTQSPTHLIKTRGQQVTLRCSSQSGHNTVSWYQQALGQGPQFIFQYYREEENGRGNFPPRFSGLQFPNYSSELNVNALELDDSALYLCASSADAGVSQETQYFGPGTRLLVL.

The J gene is TRBJ1-5, the V gene TRBV2; D perhaps matches TRBD1 (6 bases). The CDR3 is 14 amino acids. V shed 6 bases and J shed 6 bases, with 15 bases lying between them. Per germline, CDR1 SNHLY and CDR2 FYNNEI. As DNA, the CDR3 is TGTGCCAGCAGCGCTTCAGGGGTGGGTCAGCCCCAGCATTTT. This codes for CASSASGVGQPQHF. Full variable domain (missing parts from reference TRBV2 and TRBJ1-5): EPEVTQTPSHQVTQMGQEVILRCVPISNHLYFYWYRQILGQKVEFLVSFYNNEISEKSEIFDDQFSVERPDGSNFTLKIRSTKLEDSAMYFCASSASGVGQPQHFGDGTRLSIL.

This clone was seen a few times. This chain connects TRBV27 to TRBJ1-1, with 7 nucleotides matching TRBD1. Per germline, CDR1 MNHEY and CDR2 SMNVEV (reference sequence). There are 17 residues in the CDR3. The V segment lost 4 bases and the J segment 0 bases; nucleotides outside the gene matches: 11. The CDR3 DNA reads TGTGCCAGCAGTTCCCAGGGGGTAGGGGTCATGAACACTGAAGCTTTCTTT. Amino acid sequence: CASSSQGVGVMNTEAFF.

V usage is TRBV7-2 and J usage is TRBJ2-7, with a possible D match to TRBD1 (6 bases). V lost 5 bases to trimming and J lost 3 bases, with 11 bases between them. Germline assignment: CDR1 SGHTA and CDR2 FQGNSA. This CDR3 region has 13 residues. The CDR3 nucleotides read TGTGCCAGCAGCCCAACAGGGAACTACGAGCAGTACTTC. Amino acids: CASSPTGNYEQYF.

The chain recombines TRBV9 with TRBJ2-6; D perhaps matches TRBD1 (6 bases). Germline CDR1 and CDR2: SGDLS and YYNGEE. CDR3 size: 12 residues. The ends were cut back, 7 bases at V and 9 bases at J, with 11 bases in the middle. CDR3 protein: CASEGTYNVLTF. The CDR3 nucleotides read TGTGCCAGCGAGGGGACATACAACGTCCTGACTTTC.

A word on this clone: Relative to the germline gene, one junction end is altered; a read error may explain this. The genes are TRBV7-9 and TRBJ2-7; TRBD1 aligns across 11 bases. Germline-derived CDR1 and CDR2 are SEHNR and FQNEAQ (reference sequence). The CDR3 is 16 residues long. This CDR3 is CSSSLIGTGGNGEQYF. In DNA, the CDR3 is TGTTCCAGCAGCTTAATCGGGACAGGGGGGAATGGAGAGCAGTACTTC.

The rearrangement joins TRBV28 to TRBJ1-5; 7 bases are shared with TRBD1. Germline loops: CDR1 MDHEN, CDR2 SYDVKM. The CDR3 has 15 amino acids. J gave up 6 bases and V 5 bases, and 10 bases lay outside the gene matches. The CDR3 protein is CASSPSDRARQPQHF. In DNA form, the CDR3 reads TGTGCCAGCAGTCCGAGTGACAGGGCTCGTCAGCCCCAGCATTTT.

The chain employs TRBV12-1 and TRBJ1-2; no DNA check was done on the table's D call, TRBD1. TRBV12-1 is a pseudogene. This CDR3 is 12 amino acids long. The CDR3: CASSFAVPDFAF. The DNA for the CDR3 is TGTGCCAGCAGCTTTGCGGTTCCAGATTTCGCCTTC.

The genes are TRBV11-2 and TRBJ2-7; maybe TRBD2 (5 bases). Per the germline V gene, CDR1 is SGHAT and CDR2 is FQNNGV. The CDR3 contains 13 residues. Trimming removed 6 bases from V and 6 bases from J, with 15 bases in between. The CDR3 DNA sequence: TGTGCCAGCAGTCCCCCGGGGATTCGCGAGCAGTACTTC. Its translation: CASSPPGIREQYF.

This clone was observed a handful of times. V gene TRBV6-1 combines with J gene TRBJ2-7; TRBD2 aligns across 7 bases. The CDR3 totals 15 residues. Germline trimming cut 1 base from V and 2 bases from J; bases unmatched to any gene: 5. Per the germline V gene, CDR1 is MNHNS and CDR2 is SASEGT. The CDR3 loop is CASSEGIAGPYEQYF. CDR3 DNA sequence: TGTGCCAGCAGTGAAGGGATAGCGGGCCCCTACGAGCAGTACTTC.

The chain links TRBV18 to TRBJ2-5, with D possibly matching TRBD1 (6 bases). The closer fit of TRBJ2-7 to the DNA end suggests the J call may be wrong. This CDR3 has 13 residues. The germline V gene has CDR1 KGHSH and CDR2 LQKENI. CDR3 nucleotides: TGTGCCAGCTCACCAAGGGACAACTACGAGCAGTACTTC. Its protein is CASSPRDNYEQYF.

The CDR3 protein is CASSQDISSANYEQYF. CDR3 sequence (DNA): TGTGCCAGCAGCCAAGATATCTCCAGCGCTAACTACGAGCAGTACTTC. The chain joins TRBV4-2 to TRBJ2-7; no reliable D call. Trimming left V 0 bases short and J 3 bases short, with 15 bases between. This CDR3 contains 16 residues. Germline CDR1 is LGHNA and CDR2 is YNFKEQ.

This clone was detected only once. The gene calls are TRBV9 and TRBJ2-7, with TRBD2 matching 7 bases. The germline V gene has CDR1 SGDLS and CDR2 YYNGEE. V lost 0 bases and J lost 3; bases outside the gene matches: 6. The length of the CDR3 is 15 residues. For the CDR3, the DNA is TGTGCCAGCAGCGTAGCGGGAAGCGGGGACTACGAGCAGTACTTC. Amino acid sequence: CASSVAGSGDYEQYF.